This entry lists 24 T cell receptor beta chains sequenced from one sample in a study of OX40 agonist ivuxolimab in advanced cancers. Data came from immunoSEQ multiplex PCR; TCRdb stores just in-frame clones and leaves some out. The sample holds tens of thousands of clones; almost 90% are singletons and the top ten take around 4.8%. The specimen was CD4+ or CD8+ T cells sorted from blood, collected in a trial of the OX40 agonist ivuxolimab. The origin of the receptors is an adult with an advanced solid tumor such as melanoma, head and neck, liver or kidney cancer.

The chain links TRBV10-3 to TRBJ2-5; 8 positions agree with TRBD1. Germline CDR1 reads ENHRY; CDR2 reads SYGVKD. The CDR3 loop spans 13 amino acids. With 10 bases clipped from V and 11 bases from J, the junction kept 15 bases outside the gene matches. Written as DNA, the CDR3 is TGTGCCACACAGACAGGGGACCGCTTGGAGCAGTACTTC. Its protein is CATQTGDRLEQYF.

This chain uses TRBV27 with TRBJ2-7; D is perhaps TRBD2 (6 bases). V was clipped by 3 bases and J by 4 bases, with 16 bases between them. Germline V gene data show CDR1 as MNHEY and CDR2 as SMNVEV (reference sequence). The CDR3 has 15 amino acids. As DNA, the CDR3 is TGTGCCAGCAGTTTCGGACTACCGGGGGATTACGAGCAGTACTTC. Protein sequence: CASSFGLPGDYEQYF.

The gene calls are TRBV6-5 and TRBJ2-1; the D is unclear. With 5 bases removed from V and 9 bases from J, the gap between germline ends came to 14 bases. This CDR3 comprises 13 residues. The V gene's germline CDR1 is MNHEY and CDR2 SVGAGI. CDR3 amino acids: CASSTGEFFEQFF. In DNA form, the CDR3 reads TGTGCCAGCAGTACGGGCGAGTTCTTTGAGCAGTTCTTC.

V usage is TRBV5-4 and J usage is TRBJ2-7; the D gene is possibly TRBD2 (6 bases). V gave up 4 bases and J gave up 2 bases, with 13 bases separating them. Germline CDR1 SGHNT, CDR2 YYREEE (reference sequence). CDR3 length equals 14 residues. The DNA for the CDR3 is TGTGCCAGCAGCCTCGAGTGGGGGGCCTACGAGCAGTACTTC. Encoded protein: CASSLEWGAYEQYF.

This chain uses TRBV25-1 with TRBJ1-6; D gene unclear. Trimming stripped 1 base from V and 4 bases from J, with 5 bases between. The germline CDR1 and CDR2 sequences are MGHDK and SYGVNS. The CDR3 spans 14 residues. CDR3 loop: CASSESGYNSPLHF. In DNA form, the CDR3 reads TGTGCCAGCAGTGAATCCGGTTATAATTCACCCCTCCACTTT.

The rearrangement uses TRBV5-1 and TRBJ2-1; 7 bases are a match to TRBD1. Germline trimming cut 0 bases from V and 8 bases from J; bases unmatched to any gene: 8. CDR3 length equals 15 residues. Germline V gene lookup returns CDR1 SGHRS and CDR2 YFSETQ. CDR3 coding DNA: TGCGCCAGCAGCTTGGCCCGGGACAGATGGGATGAGCAGTTCTTC. Translated, it gives CASSLARDRWDEQFF.

The rearrangement joins TRBV28 to TRBJ1-2; D remains ambiguous. Trimming removed 3 bases from V and 8 bases from J, with 16 bases in between. Germline lookup yields CDR1 MDHEN and CDR2 SYDVKM. The CDR3 contains 14 residues. CDR3 in DNA: TGTGCCAGCAGTTTGGGCCCGCAGTTCTGGGGCTACACCTTC. This codes for CASSLGPQFWGYTF.

This clone was detected once. In nucleotides, the CDR3 is TGTGCCAGCAGCGTAGTAGGGGCTGCCAGGCCTGAGCTGTTTTTT. Protein sequence: CASSVVGAARPELFF. V gene TRBV9 combines with J gene TRBJ2-2, with D perhaps matching TRBD1 (5 bases). The V and J ends lost 0 bases and 11 bases respectively, with 17 bases between them. CDR1 SGDLS and CDR2 YYNGEE come from the germline V gene. The CDR3 is made up of 15 amino acids. The whole variable domain, remainder taken from reference TRBV9 and TRBJ2-2, is DSGVTQTPKHLITATGQRVTLRCSPRSGDLSVYWYQQSLDQGLQFLIQYYNGEERAKGNILERFSAQQFPDLHSELNLSSLELGDSALYFCASSVVGAARPELFFGEGSRLTVL.

The genes are TRBV9 and TRBJ2-7; D unresolved. V gave up 2 bases and J gave up 0 bases, with 15 bases separating them. The CDR3 runs to 16 residues. Germline CDR1 is SGDLS and CDR2 is YYNGEE. This CDR3 is CASSVSGLSASYEQYF. The CDR3, as DNA: TGTGCCAGCAGCGTCTCCGGCCTCTCAGCCTCCTACGAGCAGTACTTC.

V and J are TRBV15 and TRBJ2-5; a possible D gene is TRBD2 (5 bases). V lost 0 bases and J lost 5, with 13 bases in between. This CDR3 spans 15 amino acids. Germline CDR1 is LNHNV and CDR2 is YYDKDF (reference sequence). Here the CDR3 reads CATSREGSAVETQYF. CDR3 DNA sequence: TGTGCCACCAGCAGAGAGGGCTCAGCGGTGGAGACCCAGTACTTC. Based on the CDR3 plus reference TRBV15 and TRBJ2-5, the full variable domain is DAMVIQNPRYQVTQFGKPVTLSCSQTLNHNVMYWYQQKSSQAPKLLFHYYDKDFNNEADTPDNFQSRRPNTSFCFLDIRSPGLGDTAMYLCATSREGSAVETQYFGPGTRLLVL.

The V and J genes are TRBV7-8 and TRBJ1-2; D is uncertain. The CDR3 loop spans 14 amino acids. Germline values: CDR1 SGHVS, CDR2 FQNEAQ. Trimming cost V 1 base and J 3 bases, with 9 bases left between them. CDR3 coding DNA: TGTGCCAGCAGCTTAGTGACAAGCCACTATGGCTACACCTTC. It codes for CASSLVTSHYGYTF.

This chain connects TRBV28 to TRBJ1-5; TRBD1 agrees at 11 bases. The J segment lost 5 bases and the V segment lost 7 bases, leaving 7 bases of the junction unmatched. The CDR3 is 15 amino acids. From germline, CDR1 is MDHEN and CDR2 SYDVKM. The CDR3 DNA follows: TGTGCCAGCAACGTCTGGACAGGGGGCGATCAGCCCCAGCATTTT. This translates into CASNVWTGGDQPQHF.

This clone was seen only once. The genes are TRBV5-4 and TRBJ2-1; TRBD2 matches 10 bases. The CDR3 runs 16 residues. Germline CDR1 and CDR2: SGHNT and YYREEE (reference sequence). J gave up 3 bases and V 0 bases, and 3 bases lay outside the gene matches. CDR3 region: CASSLEPSGSYNEQFF. CDR3 DNA: TGTGCCAGCAGCTTGGAGCCTAGCGGGAGCTACAATGAGCAGTTCTTC.

V usage is TRBV19 and J usage is TRBJ2-2, with 7 bases that match TRBD2. The CDR3 has 13 amino acids. V was clipped by 7 bases and J by 4 bases; unmatched bases: 3. The germline CDR1 and CDR2 sequences are LNHDA and SQIVND (reference sequence). The CDR3, as DNA: TGTGCCAGTAATCCGGGGGGCACCGGGGAGCTGTTTTTT. Translating gives CASNPGGTGELFF.

V is TRBV4-1 and J is TRBJ1-2; 8 bases match TRBD1. Germline V gene data show CDR1 as MGHRA and CDR2 as YSYEKL. This CDR3 has 17 residues. Trimming removed 1 base from V and 0 bases from J; junction bases left unmatched: 7. The CDR3 DNA sequence: TGCGCCAGCAGCCAAGTCATCCGACAGGGGCCTAACTATGGCTACACCTTC. It translates to CASSQVIRQGPNYGYTF.

The chain links TRBV20-1 to TRBJ1-2; D gene ambiguous. V gave up 6 bases and J gave up 8 bases, with 13 bases separating them. This CDR3 spans 11 amino acids. CDR1 is DFQATT, CDR2 SNEGSKA, per germline (reference sequence). CDR3 sequence (DNA): TGCAGTGCAGGAGGATGGGGAGGCTACACCTTC. It is translated as CSAGGWGGYTF.

The chain recombines TRBV10-3 with TRBJ2-4, with TRBD2 matching 8 bases. The CDR3 contains 16 residues. The junction had 3 bases not matched to a gene; V was cut back by 2 bases and J by 0 bases. Germline values: CDR1 ENHRY, CDR2 SYGVKD. For the CDR3, the DNA is TGTGCCATCAGTGAGCCGGGGGGGCTAGCCAAAAACATTCAGTACTTC. It codes for CAISEPGGLAKNIQYF.

The chain joins TRBV6-5 to TRBJ1-4; 8 bases line up with TRBD1. Per germline, CDR1 MNHEY and CDR2 SVGAGI. There are 14 residues in the CDR3. Trimming removed 4 bases from V and 6 bases from J; junction bases left unmatched: 4. CDR3 sequence (DNA): TGTGCCAGCAGTTCGGGACAGGCGGATGAAAAACTGTTTTTT. It is translated as CASSSGQADEKLFF.

The J gene is TRBJ2-3, the V gene TRBV7-3, with TRBD2 as a possible D gene (6 bases). CDR1 and CDR2 from the germline V gene are SGHTA and FQGTGA. The CDR3 totals 15 residues. V lost 5 bases and J 1 base, leaving 13 bases between the germline ends. As DNA, the CDR3 is TGTGCCAGCAGCCCCCAGGGAGGTGGCACAGATACGCAGTATTTT. Residues: CASSPQGGGTDTQYF.

The V and J genes are TRBV9 and TRBJ2-1, with 10 bases that match TRBD2. Germline CDR1 SGDLS, CDR2 YYNGEE. The length of the CDR3 is 15 residues. After removal of 3 bases from V and 4 bases from J, the junction contained 4 bases not matched to a gene. The DNA of the CDR3 is TGTGCCAGCAGCGCCCTAGCGGGAGATTACAATGAGCAGTTCTTC. Protein product: CASSALAGDYNEQFF.

The chain uses TRBV11-2 and TRBJ2-2, with 12 bases identical to TRBD2. The CDR3 extends over 16 amino acids. CDR1 and CDR2 from the germline V gene are SGHAT and FQNNGV. Losses at the gene ends were 5 bases for V and 2 bases for J; bases not matched to a gene: 3. CDR3 nucleotide sequence: TGTGCCAGCAGCCCGGGACTAGCGGGTAACACCGGGGAGCTGTTTTTT. The encoded protein is CASSPGLAGNTGELFF.

The chain has TRBV9 and TRBJ1-2; 7 positions agree with TRBD1. J was trimmed by 4 bases and V by 4 bases; bases with no gene match: 7. This CDR3 is built from 14 residues. The germline CDR1 and CDR2 sequences are SGDLS and YYNGEE. The CDR3 protein is CASSPTGEGYGYTF. Here the CDR3 DNA reads TGTGCCAGCAGCCCTACAGGGGAGGGCTATGGCTACACCTTC.

This clone was recorded only once. The CDR3 loop is CASSFMGLAGAYEQYF. In DNA, the CDR3 is TGTGCCAGCAGTTTTATGGGACTAGCGGGAGCCTACGAGCAGTACTTC. The V call is TRBV27, the J call TRBJ2-7; 14 nucleotides align to TRBD2. The CDR3 covers 16 residues. The germline V gene has CDR1 MNHEY and CDR2 SMNVEV (reference sequence). The trim removed 3 bases at V and 2 bases at J, leaving 3 bases unmatched.

The J gene is TRBJ2-7, the V gene TRBV6-1, with TRBD1 as a possible D gene (5 bases). The V end was cut by 1 base, the J end by 4 bases, with 8 bases between. CDR1 MNHNS and CDR2 SASEGT come from the germline V gene. The CDR3 covers 13 residues. CDR3 coding DNA: TGTGCCAGCAGTGAAGTAAGGGGTTACGAGCAGTACTTC. Its translation is CASSEVRGYEQYF.